This TCR beta chain was recovered during a study of blood T cell repertoires in COVID-19. Overall study: Acute and convalescent COVID-19 samples came from the United States, Italy and Spain. T cells, B-cell-depleted T cells, or PBMCs supplied cDNA or gDNA.

This clone was seen more than once but under ten times. In the authors' methods: Amplifying reference gene primers gave estimates of nucleated cell counts. The protocol was immunoSEQ multiplex PCR, while the TCRdb copy is restricted to in-frame clones and leaves out a portion. For V, J and clone size, that table is used; D and trimming come from the DNA. The sample lists roughly 170,000 clones; about 80% were seen once. After removal of 3 bases from V and 4 bases from J, the junction contained 13 bases not matched to a gene. CDR3 length equals 17 residues. From germline, CDR1 is SGHAT and CDR2 FQNNGV.

The gene calls are TRBV11-2 and TRBJ1-2; 8 nucleotides match TRBD1. The sequencing sample was made of peripheral blood. The TCR was taken from a human donor in a cohort sampled during active COVID-19. CDR3 region: CASSFGQGRGLTYGYTF. CDR3 nucleotide sequence: TGTGCCAGCAGCTTTGGACAGGGTCGGGGCTTGACCTATGGCTACACCTTC.